This passage covers 24 T cell receptor beta chains from one sample sequenced in a study of monozygotic twins with inflammatory bowel disease. Reanalyzing the 5' RACE reads, TCRdb keeps one entry per CDR3 protein, without DNA. The sample has around 380,000 distinct CDR3 sequences, and its top ten clones hold 2% to 2.5%. Sequencing was done on a sample of blood. The receptors come from a human donor with ulcerative colitis or Crohn's disease, or a healthy co-twin of an affected twin (not recorded which).

The J gene is TRBJ1-6, the V gene TRBV6-1; the D call from TCRdb, TRBD1, cannot be confirmed without DNA. CDR3 length: 14 amino acids. Germline CDR1 and CDR2: MNHNS and SASEGT. CDR3 amino acids: CASSSGTANSPLHF.

The rearrangement uses TRBV25-1 and TRBJ2-5; the D call of TRBD1 rests on TCRdb alone, since no DNA is present to check it. CDR1 MGHDK and CDR2 SYGVNS come from the germline V gene. The CDR3 consists of 12 residues. The CDR3 region is CASSGGSGTQYF.

V is TRBV7-9 and J is TRBJ1-4. The CDR3 sequence is 16 residues long. CDR1 SEHNR and CDR2 FQNEAQ come from the germline V gene (reference sequence). CDR3 in amino acids: CASSRTALATNEKLFF.

CDR3 residues: CASSKWTGELRSGANVLTF. The rearrangement joins TRBV5-1 to TRBJ2-6; the TCRdb call, TRBD1, lacks DNA for checking. The CDR3 covers 19 residues. Per the germline V gene, CDR1 is SGHRS and CDR2 is YFSETQ.

V and J are TRBV12-5 and TRBJ2-1; TCRdb names TRBD1, which stays unverified in the absence of DNA. The CDR3 has 17 amino acids. The germline gives CDR1 LGHNT, CDR2 FRNRAP. This CDR3 reads CASAVNILGGAVNEQFF.

The CDR3 sequence is CASSTIAGGLGETQYF. The gene calls are TRBV5-4 and TRBJ2-5; the TCRdb D gene call, TRBD2, has no DNA to confirm it. Germline V gene data show CDR1 as SGHNT and CDR2 as YYREEE (reference sequence). CDR3 length equals 16 residues.

The chain carries TRBV28 and TRBJ1-2; absent DNA, TCRdb's TRBD1 call cannot be checked. CDR3 length: 15 amino acids. From germline, CDR1 is MDHEN and CDR2 SYDVKM. CDR3 protein: CASSLFMGTPYGYTF.

The rearrangement joins TRBV4-1 to TRBJ1-5; the TRBD1 assignment by TCRdb is unverifiable without DNA. The CDR3 runs to 13 residues. Germline CDR1 is MGHRA and CDR2 is YSYEKL. CDR3 protein: CASSQVPGGPQHF.

The chain's CDR3 is CASSLPRTGQSTGELFF. The gene calls are TRBV3-1 and TRBJ2-2; TCRdb's D gene call, TRBD1, goes unchecked for lack of DNA. Germline V lookup: CDR1 LGHDT, CDR2 YNNKEL (reference sequence). The CDR3 covers 17 residues.

This chain uses TRBV29-1 with TRBJ2-7; no DNA is available, so the TRBD1 call from TCRdb remains unchecked. Per germline, CDR1 SQVTM and CDR2 ANQGSEA. The CDR3 is made up of 12 amino acids. The CDR3 protein is CSVDGDSYEQYF.

The chain is built from TRBV5-5 and TRBJ1-4. The CDR3 totals 16 residues. In germline, CDR1 is SGHKS, CDR2 YYEKEE (reference sequence). The CDR3 loop reads CASSPPRQLSNEKLFF. The entire variable domain, with the rest obtained from reference TRBV5-5 and TRBJ1-4, is as follows: DAGVTQSPTHLIKTRGQQVTLRCSPISGHKSVSWYQQVLGQGPQFIFQYYEKEERGRGNFPDRFSARQFPNYSSELNVNALLLGDSALYLCASSPPRQLSNEKLFFGSGTQLSVL.

This chain connects TRBV20-1 to TRBJ2-3; TCRdb's D call, TRBD1, is unchecked because there is no DNA. This CDR3 is 15 amino acids long. The germline CDR1 and CDR2 sequences are DFQATT and SNEGSKA (reference sequence). CDR3 protein: CSAASIRGDPDTQYF.

The V gene is TRBV20-1, the J gene TRBJ2-3; TCRdb calls TRBD1, which cannot be checked without DNA. This CDR3 has 15 amino acids. Germline V gives CDR1 DFQATT, CDR2 SNEGSKA (reference sequence). The CDR3 sequence: CSARVGLGAGDTQYF.

V and J are TRBV24-1 and TRBJ2-7. The CDR3 has 15 residues. Germline CDR1 reads KGHDR; CDR2 reads SFDVKD. The CDR3 here is CATSDAAGVSYEQYF.

The V call is TRBV12-3 or TRBV12-4, the J call TRBJ1-4; TCRdb selects TRBD1, and the lack of DNA leaves this call unchecked. The CDR3 consists of 15 residues. The CDR3 is CASSFEDREYEKLFF.

J is TRBJ1-1 and V is TRBV2; the TCRdb call, TRBD1, lacks DNA for checking. This CDR3 region has 14 residues. Germline V CDR1 and CDR2: SNHLY, FYNNEI. The CDR3 spells CASRYRGQNTEAFF. The variable domain in full, completed from reference TRBV2 and TRBJ1-1, reads EPEVTQTPSHQVTQMGQEVILRCVPISNHLYFYWYRQILGQKVEFLVSFYNNEISEKSEIFDDQFSVERPDGSNFTLKIRSTKLEDSAMYFCASRYRGQNTEAFFGQGTRLTVV.

The chain recombines TRBV4-1 with TRBJ2-7; checking the TCRdb D call of TRBD2 is not possible without DNA. The CDR3 totals 14 residues. Germline V gene data show CDR1 as MGHRA and CDR2 as YSYEKL. The CDR3 sequence is CASSLQEGFYEQYF.

The chain combines TRBV3-1 with TRBJ1-1. The CDR3 is made up of 16 amino acids. The germline V gene encodes CDR1 LGHDT and CDR2 YNNKEL (reference sequence). CDR3 amino acids: CASSQEFAAKYTEAFF.

V usage is TRBV9 and J usage is TRBJ2-1; TCRdb's D gene call, TRBD2, goes unchecked for lack of DNA. The CDR3 is made up of 15 amino acids. Per germline, CDR1 SGDLS and CDR2 YYNGEE. CDR3 loop: CASSALGLSYNEQFF.

The chain carries TRBV12-3 or TRBV12-4 and TRBJ2-2; the D call of TRBD1 rests on TCRdb alone, since no DNA is present to check it. The CDR3 has 16 amino acids. CDR3 loop: CASTRYGQGYTGELFF.

This sequence joins TRBV6-5 and TRBJ2-3. Germline CDR1 and CDR2: MNHEY and SVGAGI. The CDR3 consists of 13 residues. CDR3 sequence: CATVSIGTDTQYF.

This rearrangement joins TRBV29-1 to TRBJ2-1; there is no DNA to check the TCRdb D call of TRBD1. This CDR3 is 15 amino acids long. Germline V gene sequence: CDR1 SQVTM, CDR2 ANQGSEA. CDR3 sequence reads: CSSSGQGVMEGEQFF.

V is TRBV20-1 and J is TRBJ1-1; the D call of TRBD1 rests on TCRdb alone, since no DNA is present to check it. The CDR3 has 14 residues. Per the germline V gene, CDR1 is DFQATT and CDR2 is SNEGSKA (reference sequence). The CDR3 loop is CSARVGAGYTEAFF.

The chain is built from TRBV20-1 and TRBJ2-2. The CDR3 sequence is 14 residues long. Germline CDR1 and CDR2: DFQATT and SNEGSKA (reference sequence). CDR3 in amino acids: CSAAKQPNTGELFF.